The sequence of this T cell receptor (beta chain) was determined in a study of technical replicates of blood from a few donors. Repertoires were generated with immunoSEQ multiplex PCR, while TCRdb's copy carries only in-frame clones and drops some. In the table there are approximately 81,000 clones, approximately 94% of which are singletons. Germline assignment: CDR1 SEHNR and CDR2 FQNEAQ (reference sequence). With V trimmed by 2 bases and J by 0 bases, 4 bases remained unmatched. There are 16 residues in the CDR3. Input material: T cells isolated from PBMCs. The genes are TRBV7-9 and TRBJ1-3; 7 nucleotides line up with TRBD1. The TCR sequence derives from a human donor in good health. Here the CDR3 DNA reads TGTGCCAGCAGCTTATCCCGGGACAGCTCTGGAAACACCATATATTTT. Residues: CASSLSRDSSGNTIYF.